This TCR beta chain appears in the sequencing data of a study of cytomegalovirus exposure and HLA in healthy donors. Findings of the study overall: Per a prior analysis, the majority of TCR beta V segments were productive roughly 90% or roughly 30% of the time. In a later analysis, roughly 17,000 TCR beta sequences were associated with HLA alleles at 0.05 false discovery rate.

V was clipped by 1 base and J by 3 bases, with 15 bases between them. CDR1 and CDR2 from the germline V gene are SGHAT and FQNNGV. This CDR3 contains 16 residues. A remark on this clone: The antigen is not known.

Primers: 60 Vbeta forward and 13 Jbeta reverse. TCRdb's table, derived via immunoSEQ multiplex PCR, lists solely in-frame clones and lacks some. The table lists tens of thousands of clones, approximately 83% of them singletons. The sample taken for sequencing was PBMCs. The chain combines TRBV11-2 with TRBJ2-5; D not resolved. The source is a female donor in good health and CMV-seronegative. The CDR3 bases are TGTGCCAGCAGCTTAGGGTTTGTAGCTTCTAAAGAGACCCAGTACTTC. Protein sequence: CASSLGFVASKETQYF.